This T cell receptor (beta chain) was recorded in a study of spatial heterogeneity in lung cancer. Study overall: From matched bulk RNA-seq came a T cell module score, which showed a strong correlation with TCR transcript counts in tumor regions. An average of more than ten raw reads was observed per unique TCR and UMI combination.

The germline V gene has CDR1 LNHDA and CDR2 SQIVND (reference sequence). CDR3 length equals 14 residues. The V end was cut by 1 base, the J end by 0 bases, with 5 bases between. Study-level results: Expanded alpha and beta TCR counts within tumors tracked tumor mutation counts.

Time point denoted: sample taken at primary tumor resection. The donor group consisted of 72 patients who had untreated, early-stage non-small cell lung cancer. This clonotype was seen repeatedly, ten times or more. Its specificity is not known. Single TCR cDNA molecules each had their own unique molecular identifier. From the 5' RACE reads, TCRdb called clonotypes with MiXCR, one entry per CDR3 protein. The sample yields approximately 9,500 distinct CDR3 sequences, 7% to 9% seen once. The J gene is TRBJ2-3, the V gene TRBV19, with D unclear. The clonotype was recovered from a male donor with early-stage non-small cell lung cancer. The sequencing here drew on lung tumor tissue, taken at surgery. The CDR3 DNA sequence: TGTGCCAGTAGTATAGTTGACAGCACAGATACGCAGTATTTT. This encodes CASSIVDSTDTQYF.